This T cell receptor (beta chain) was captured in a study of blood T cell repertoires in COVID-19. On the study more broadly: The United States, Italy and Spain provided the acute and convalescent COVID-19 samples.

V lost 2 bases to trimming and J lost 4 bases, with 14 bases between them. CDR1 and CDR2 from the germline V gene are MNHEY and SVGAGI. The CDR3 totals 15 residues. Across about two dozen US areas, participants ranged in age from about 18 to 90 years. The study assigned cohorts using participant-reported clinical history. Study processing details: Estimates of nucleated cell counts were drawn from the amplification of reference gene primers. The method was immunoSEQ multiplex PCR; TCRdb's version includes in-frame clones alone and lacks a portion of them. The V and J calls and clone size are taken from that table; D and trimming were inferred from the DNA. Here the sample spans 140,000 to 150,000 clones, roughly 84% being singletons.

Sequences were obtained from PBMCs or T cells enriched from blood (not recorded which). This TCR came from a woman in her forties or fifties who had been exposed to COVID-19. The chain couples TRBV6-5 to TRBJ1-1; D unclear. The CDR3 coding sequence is TGTGCCAGCAGTTACAACGCGGGATCGGTCACTGAAGCTTTCTTT. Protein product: CASSYNAGSVTEAFF.